This T cell receptor beta chain was captured in a study of vaccination and CD4 T cells after COVID-19. About the study: SARS-CoV-2 PCR on nasal swabs had been positive for the convalescent patients; fewer than ten were mild and one was severe. Study results and limitations: It was observed that, in convalescent patients, a median around 85% of reactive clones arose only post-vaccination.

The treatment here: approximately 10-day PBMC culture with coronavirus spike peptide pools or control peptides (ViraFEST assay). PCR-confirmed positives ranged from March to December 2020, preceding US Alpha, Beta and Delta variants. Cultured CD4+ T-cell DNA underwent Oncomine TCR Beta short-read sequencing. TCRdb re-called the PCR reads with MiXCR, one entry per CDR3 protein. The data contain around 20,000 distinct CDR3 sequences, roughly two fifths of them singletons. This CDR3 spans 16 amino acids. The V gene end was trimmed by 3 bases and the J gene end by 1 base; junction bases not matched to a gene: 6. CDR1 is MNHEY, CDR2 SVGEGT, per germline. In this sample, this clonotype turned up a few times. Its antigen remains unidentified.

This receptor was obtained from a human donor who had recovered from COVID-19. Material: CD4+ T cells from blood, cultured in vitro. This rearrangement joins TRBV6-2 or TRBV6-3 to TRBJ2-5; TRBD2 matches at 9 bases. CDR3 in DNA: TGTGCCAGCAGTTATTCGACTAGCGGTTCCCAAGAGACCCAGTACTTC. Amino acids: CASSYSTSGSQETQYF.